This T cell receptor (beta chain) was captured in a study of regulatory T cells in long-lasting Graves disease. At the level of the study: Graves' cases, newly diagnosed, had used antithyroid drugs under 3 months. General study results and limits: Gene preferences differed: TRBV28, TRBJ1-2, TRBJ2-5 in persistent cases.

Documented time point: newly diagnosed GD, antithyroid drugs for less than 3 months. The TCR library used RNA extracted from PBMCs. American Thyroid Association guidelines defined Graves' disease diagnosis. Libraries of TCR beta came from iRepertoire HTBI primers plus Arm-PCR of CDR3 regions. TCRdb re-derived calls from the multiplex PCR reads in MiXCR, one entry per CDR3 protein. The sample has hundreds of thousands of distinct CDR3 sequences; 15% to 20% are singletons. The length of the CDR3 is 15 residues. V trimming: 7 bases; J trimming: 1 base; junction bases outside the gene matches: 5. Germline CDR1 LNHDA, CDR2 SQIVND (reference sequence). This clonotype was detected many times. What it binds is unknown.

The genes are TRBV19 and TRBJ2-1; TRBD2 matches at 9 bases. The material was peripheral blood mononuclear cells (PBMCs), obtained at new diagnosis, from a patient treated with antithyroid drugs. This receptor was taken from a female donor with Graves disease. CDR3 loop: CASKGTSRSYNEQFF. CDR3 DNA sequence: TGTGCCAGTAAGGGGACTAGCAGGTCCTACAATGAGCAGTTCTTC. The full variable domain, rest sourced from reference TRBV19 and TRBJ2-1, is DGGITQSPKYLFRKEGQNVTLSCEQNLNHDAMYWYRQDPGQGLRLIYYSQIVNDFQKGDIAEGYSVSREKKESFPLTVTSAQKNPTAFYLCASKGTSRSYNEQFFGPGTRLTVL.